The TCR beta chain described here comes from a study of T-cell reconstitution after alpha-beta-depleted transplantation in children. Preparation of the TCRbeta library used unique molecular identifiers. TCRdb fed the PCR reads into MiXCR, producing one record per CDR3 protein. The sample yields 500,000 to 600,000 distinct CDR3 sequences, around 20% seen once. The germline CDR1 and CDR2 sequences are SGHVS and FNYEAQ. The CDR3 extends over 14 amino acids. The V and J ends lost 2 bases and 4 bases respectively, with 11 bases between them. The receptor was derived from a human donor who donated a stem cell graft to a child with acute lymphoblastic leukemia. The chain combines TRBV7-6 with TRBJ1-1; D call uncertain. The sequencing used PBMCs from the stem cell graft donor, collected from the stem cell graft. The CDR3 loop reads CASSLTEGGTEAFF. For the CDR3, the DNA is TGTGCCAGCAGCTTAACGGAGGGAGGCACTGAAGCTTTCTTT.